This entry is about one T cell receptor (beta chain). Its cognate antigen has yet to be identified. Nothing much larger sits one base from this clone, and base qualities are not available. Different DNA sequences within this sample yield the same CDR3. Library method: the immunoSEQ multiplex PCR assay. In the paper's pipeline: To diagnose cytomegalovirus status from the catalog of TCR beta chain sequences, a statistical classification framework was built. TCRdb took over this immuneACCESS table, retaining in-frame rearrangements with V and J assigned. Such tables are incomplete; in checked studies, under half of the missing clones stem from an unresolved V gene, and the remainder is unexplained. The V and J calls and clone size come from that table; D and trimming were worked out from the DNA. The sample table contains around 98,000 clones; only one count was recorded for around 85% of them. The ten most abundant clones make up more than 3% of the sample.

For CDR1 and CDR2, the germline V gene lists SNHLY and FYNNEI. V has 7 bases trimmed and J has 2 bases trimmed; junction bases matching no gene number 2. From cysteine to phenylalanine, the CDR3 is 12 amino acids long. The DNA shown is the 36-base CDR3, in frame from base 1. The data were obtained in a study of cytomegalovirus exposure and HLA in healthy donors (dated 2017 in TCRdb). Broadly, across the study: The 500 to 700 repertoires of the first cohort and the 120 validation repertoires were produced on the same platform, according to a later analysis. Along with the approximately 700-subject first cohort, a separate validation cohort of over a hundred different subjects was used. High-throughput TCR immunosequencing, statistical association of individual TCRs with disease status, and machine learning were combined to predict cytomegalovirus infection status. The aim of the study was to test whether cataloging public T cell receptors could identify signatures of past pathogen exposure. General conclusions and limits of the study: In the study, around 150 TCR beta chains were listed as associated with cytomegalovirus. Most TCR sequences were observed very rarely across donors, whereas some public TCRs were present in many individuals. In both the original and validation cohorts, the classifier was reported to diagnose cytomegalovirus status with high specificity and sensitivity. The authors suggested that the approach could potentially be extended to other disease states and immunological phenotypes. A later analysis found that TCRs clustered in the first cohort also tended to co-occur in the roughly 120 validation repertoires, with 94% of cluster scores above 0. All 120 or so repertoires were used to score co-occurrence in the validation cohort in a later analysis, because that analysis had no HLA typing for the cohort. Three of the identified cytomegalovirus-associated TCR beta chains were confirmed in vitro to be specific for cytomegalovirus antigens.

Separate from the approximately 700-subject first cohort, the validation cohort of about 120 subjects was the group to which the donors belonged. This TCR derives from a woman between 25 and 40 years old in good health and CMV-seronegative. The sequence links TRBV2 to TRBJ2-7; TRBD1 aligns with 7 central bases. The sample was PBMCs. The CDR3 reads as follows: CASIGTAYEQYF. The nucleotide sequence reads TGTGCCAGCATAGGGACAGCCTACGAGCAGTACTTC. Here the CDR3 is joined to the reference TRBV2 and TRBJ2-7 genes, and the full variable domain is: EPEVTQTPSHQVTQMGQEVILRCVPISNHLYFYWYRQILGQKVEFLVSFYNNEISEKSEIFDDQFSVERPDGSNFTLKIRSTKLEDSAMYFCASIGTAYEQYFGPGTRLTVT.